A few counts support the clone carrying this T cell receptor beta chain. This specimen includes other DNA sequences encoding the same CDR3. These data come from a study of shared clonotypes between healthy human individuals. The CDR3 is 14 amino acids. V was shortened by 6 bases and J by 1 base, with 7 bases between the two germline ends. Per the germline V gene, CDR1 is MNHEY and CDR2 is SMNVEV (reference sequence). TCRdb's copy holds only in-frame clones and misses some; the assay was immunoSEQ multiplex PCR. The repertoire holds hundreds of thousands of clones, with around 86% as singletons. The TCR originated in a man between 18 and 29 years old in good health. Sequencing input: memory CD8+ T cells sorted from blood. Noted subset: CD45RO+ cells pooled with CCR7-negative TemRA cells. The V call is TRBV27, the J call TRBJ1-6; D is undetermined. The CDR3 loop is CASSLGSYNSPLHF. In DNA form, the CDR3 reads TGTGCCAGCAGCCTCGGGTCCTATAATTCACCCCTCCACTTT.